This entry features one TCR beta chain sequence. These data originate in a study of regulatory and conventional T cells in RAG deficiency. Conventional CD4+ T cells were sorted from blood as CD25-low CD127-high cells. Assay: immunoSEQ multiplex PCR; the TCRdb copy retains only in-frame clones and omits some. The data show about 9,100 clones, with about 95% seen just once and 1.4% held by the top ten. V was trimmed by 3 bases and J by 4 bases, leaving 9 bases between them. The germline V gene has CDR1 ENHRY and CDR2 SYGVKD. CDR3 length: 13 amino acids. The V and J genes are TRBV10-3 and TRBJ2-5; D may be TRBD2 (6 bases). Sequencing used CD4+ effector T cells sorted from blood. The clonotype was recovered from a human donor with RAG deficiency presenting as severe combined immunodeficiency. The CDR3 is CAISEMGGETQYF. The DNA for the CDR3 is TGTGCCATCAGTGAAATGGGGGGAGAGACCCAGTACTTC.